A single T cell receptor (beta chain) is shown here with its context. The antigen remains undetermined. This CDR3 has 15 residues. Trimming cost V 0 bases and J 7 bases, with 13 bases left between them. Looked up from germline, CDR1 is LGHDT and CDR2 is YNNKEL (reference sequence). This specimen belongs to a study of early T cells in non-severe SARS-CoV-2 infection. Study-level background: Chains from this unsorted whole-blood bulk RNA could not be paired. Study-wide results and caveats: Private and CD4 specificities were missed by VDJdb matching, skewed to anti-spike CD8.

As part of library construction, unique molecular identifiers were attached to individual cDNA molecules. TCRdb recomputed calls from the 5' RACE reads with MiXCR, one row per CDR3 protein. The table has 30,000 to 45,000 distinct CDR3 sequences, roughly 5% seen once. Sequencing was done on a sample of whole blood. The TCR originated in an adult who was a healthcare worker with PCR-confirmed SARS-CoV-2 infection or an uninfected control (not recorded which). The V and J genes are TRBV3-1 and TRBJ2-1, with D tentatively TRBD2 (6 bases). In nucleotides, the CDR3 is TGTGCCAGCAGCCAAGAGTCCGGGAGAGGAAATGAGCAGTTCTTC. Its protein product is CASSQESGRGNEQFF.